This T cell receptor beta chain derives from a study of identical twins. Healthy Caucasian donors formed the entire cohort. The study, taken as a whole, reports: Low generation probability was overrepresented in out-of-frame alpha sequences shared by twins. Partial confounding of zero-insertion analyses by invariant MAIT and iNKT cells was possible. High-abundance cord blood beta clonotypes had fewer insertions; memory repertoires showed none.

TCRdb processed the 5' RACE reads anew with MiXCR; each CDR3 protein has one entry. The sample has roughly 1,500,000 distinct CDR3 sequences, under 35% seen once. As to this clonotype: No antigen is known for it.

This CDR3 spans 17 amino acids. In germline, CDR1 is SGHTA, CDR2 FQGNSA. The chain joins TRBV7-2 to TRBJ2-7; 15 bases match TRBD2. The tail of the sequence fits TRBJ2-5 better, so the J call may be wrong. Sequences were obtained from cord blood. This receptor was identified in a newborn girl in good health. CDR3 DNA: TGTGCCAGCAGCTTCGGACTAGCGGGGGGGCTGAGAGAGACCCAGTACTTC. Translating it yields CASSFGLAGGLRETQYF.